One and the same sample provided the 27 T cell receptor beta chains below, sequenced in a study of T cell repertoires in cytomegalovirus infection. TCRdb re-analysed the reads in MiXCR, keeping a single row per CDR3 protein. This sample has about 570,000 distinct CDR3 sequences; almost 40% occur once, and the top ten carry 48%. The antigens of these receptors remain unknown. Sample: cultured PBMCs, taken from culture after CMV antigen stimulation. The source is a human donor in good health (CMV status not recorded). Some clones in this sample may be carry-over from other donors' samples.

This rearrangement joins TRBV5-3 to TRBJ2-5; TRBD2 aligns across 15 bases. TRBV5-3 is sorted into the ORF group, with uncertain function. The CDR3 length is 15 residues. After removal of 8 bases from V and 5 bases from J, the junction contained 7 bases not matched to a gene. The CDR3 here is CASSIGTSGRETQYF. The DNA for the CDR3 is TGTGCCAGCAGCATAGGGACTAGCGGGAGGGAGACCCAGTACTTC.

This clonotype occurred a few times. The rearrangement joins TRBV7-9 to TRBJ2-1, with D tentatively TRBD2 (6 bases). CDR1 and CDR2 (germline): SEHNR, FQNEAQ (reference sequence). The V gene lost 6 bases and the J gene lost 3 bases, with 15 bases spanning the gap. This CDR3 has 15 residues. In DNA form, the CDR3 reads TGTGCCAGCAGAGGACGCGGGGTGGACTACAATGAGCAGTTCTTC. Amino acid sequence: CASRGRGVDYNEQFF.

This clonotype was observed a handful of times. V is TRBV7-2 and J is TRBJ2-3, with D uncertain. Between the trimmed V and J ends, which lost 3 bases and 5 bases, there was a span of 6 bases. In germline, CDR1 is SGHTA, CDR2 FQGNSA. The CDR3 loop spans 12 amino acids. CDR3 in DNA: TGTGCCAGCAGCTTCGGCTTAGATACGCAGTATTTT. Translated: CASSFGLDTQYF.

The chain joins TRBV12-3 or TRBV12-4 to TRBJ2-7; 11 positions agree with TRBD2. The CDR3 sequence is 15 residues long. The V and J ends lost 6 bases and 2 bases, in that order; junction bases with no gene match: 6. This CDR3 is CASRTTSGGTYEQYF. The CDR3 coding sequence is TGTGCCAGCAGGACTACTAGCGGGGGTACCTACGAGCAGTACTTC.

This clonotype was counted between two and nine times. The chain couples TRBV4-2 to TRBJ2-7; 9 positions match TRBD2. Germline V gives CDR1 LGHNA, CDR2 YNFKEQ. CDR3 length: 20 residues. V trimming: 0 bases; J trimming: 4 bases; junction bases outside the gene matches: 19. The CDR3 region has the DNA TGTGCCAGCAGCCAAGAACCCGCAAGTAGCGGGGGTGGGGTCCGTTACGAGCAGTACTTC. Amino acids: CASSQEPASSGGGVRYEQYF.

This rearrangement joins TRBV19 to TRBJ2-1; 11 bases fit TRBD2. The CDR3 totals 16 residues. The germline gives CDR1 LNHDA, CDR2 SQIVND (reference sequence). Germline trimming cut 3 bases from V and 7 bases from J; bases unmatched to any gene: 8. Here the CDR3 DNA reads TGTGCCAGTAGTATCCGGCTAGCGGGGGGTCGGAATGAGCAGTTCTTC. Its translation: CASSIRLAGGRNEQFF.

This clonotype was observed at least ten times. The chain employs TRBV7-8 and TRBJ2-2, with D perhaps matching TRBD2 (6 bases). The germline V and J ends were trimmed by 4 bases and 3 bases, with 18 bases remaining between them. The CDR3 spans 17 residues. CDR1 and CDR2 (germline): SGHVS, FQNEAQ. CDR3 protein: CASSSRLGGEYTGELFF. The CDR3 nucleotides are TGTGCCAGCAGCTCACGGCTGGGGGGAGAATACACCGGGGAGCTGTTTTTT.

This clonotype showed up just a few times. This sequence joins TRBV7-8 and TRBJ1-2, with D unresolved. This CDR3 is built from 13 residues. Germline V gene data show CDR1 as SGHVS and CDR2 as FQNEAQ. Trimming stripped 1 base from V and 4 bases from J, with 7 bases between. The CDR3: CASSLGESYGYTF. CDR3 DNA: TGTGCCAGCAGCTTAGGAGAGAGCTATGGCTACACCTTC.

V gene TRBV9 combines with J gene TRBJ2-1, with 10 bases aligning to TRBD2. The CDR3 totals 15 residues. The germline CDR1 and CDR2 sequences are SGDLS and YYNGEE. V was pared by 2 bases and J by 10 bases, with 9 bases of the junction left unmatched. The CDR3 coding sequence is TGTGCCAGCAGCGTGGCTAGCGGGAGAATAGAGGAGCAGTTCTTC. It translates to CASSVASGRIEEQFF.

V usage is TRBV29-1 and J usage is TRBJ1-1; D gene unclear. The germline V gene has CDR1 SQVTM and CDR2 ANQGSEA. The CDR3 extends over 14 amino acids. The ends were cut back, 6 bases at V and 0 bases at J, with 14 bases in the middle. CDR3 DNA: TGCAGCGTCCTCGCCGACAAGTTGAACACTGAAGCTTTCTTT. Its protein is CSVLADKLNTEAFF.

The genes are TRBV6-6 and TRBJ1-6; 10 nucleotides line up with TRBD1. V lost 7 bases to trimming and J lost 14 bases; unmatched junction nucleotides: 5. Germline assignment: CDR1 MNHNY and CDR2 SVGAGI (reference sequence). This CDR3 is 12 amino acids long. This chain's CDR3 is CASKGTGDSLHF. The DNA of the CDR3 is TGTGCCAGCAAAGGGACAGGGGACTCCCTCCACTTT.

The CDR3 bases are TGTGCCAGCAGCACCTACGGCAGGGAGGCCCAGTACTTC. Its translation: CASSTYGREAQYF. The chain uses TRBV7-4 and TRBJ2-5; D may be TRBD2 (6 bases). Trimming left V 5 bases short and J 9 bases short, with 16 bases between. Germline V lookup: CDR1 SGHVT, CDR2 SQSDAQ. There are 13 residues in the CDR3. Variable domain in full (rest from reference TRBV7-4 and TRBJ2-5): GAGVSQSPRYKVAKRGRDVALRCDSISGHVTLYWYRQTLGQGSEVLTYSQSDAQRDKSGRPSGRFSAERPERSVSTLKIQRTEQGDSAVYLCASSTYGREAQYFGPGTRLLVL.

This clonotype was seen a single time. The gene calls are TRBV4-2 and TRBJ1-6, with D perhaps TRBD1 (5 bases). Germline CDR1 reads LGHNA; CDR2 reads YNFKEQ. The CDR3 is 16 residues long. V lost 4 bases, J lost 10 bases, and 20 bases lay in between. CDR3 amino acids: CASSRQVGTAESPLHF. CDR3 sequence (DNA): TGTGCCAGCAGCCGCCAGGTGGGGACGGCTGAATCACCCCTCCACTTT.

This clonotype was seen a handful of times. This chain uses TRBV19 with TRBJ1-1; tentatively, D is TRBD1 (5 bases). Trimming left V 4 bases short and J 8 bases short, with 14 bases between. The germline gives CDR1 LNHDA, CDR2 SQIVND (reference sequence). The CDR3 has 13 residues. The CDR3 spells CASSTMDGGEAFF. CDR3 DNA sequence: TGTGCCAGTAGTACAATGGACGGGGGGGAAGCTTTCTTT.

The CDR3 loop is CASSSFLGGEQYF. CDR3 bases: TGTGCCAGCAGCTCGTTTCTCGGCGGTGAGCAGTACTTC. The chain links TRBV7-2 to TRBJ2-7; D is ambiguous. CDR1 and CDR2 from the germline V gene are SGHTA and FQGNSA. The CDR3 is made up of 13 amino acids. V was trimmed by 4 bases and J by 7 bases, leaving 14 bases between them.

V is TRBV19 and J is TRBJ2-1; no reliable D call. The CDR3 consists of 15 residues. The germline CDR1 and CDR2 sequences are LNHDA and SQIVND (reference sequence). V was cut by 5 bases and J by 2 bases, with 13 bases left in between. The CDR3: CASSERKETYNEQFF. The DNA of the CDR3 is TGTGCCAGTAGTGAGAGGAAGGAGACCTACAATGAGCAGTTCTTC.

The chain carries TRBV7-2 and TRBJ2-3; D remains unclear. This CDR3 is built from 15 residues. Germline assignment: CDR1 SGHTA and CDR2 FQGNSA. V was cut by 1 base and J by 4 bases, with 12 bases left in between. CDR3 region: CASSLVFFSADTQYF. The CDR3, as DNA: TGTGCCAGCAGCTTAGTATTCTTTTCGGCAGATACGCAGTATTTT.

This sequence joins TRBV4-2 and TRBJ2-5; 9 nucleotides line up with TRBD1. The V gene end was trimmed by 1 base and the J gene end by 2 bases; junction bases not matched to a gene: 5. Germline-derived CDR1 and CDR2 are LGHNA and YNFKEQ. The CDR3 extends over 16 amino acids. The CDR3 region is CASSQVPGTGQETQYF. In DNA, the CDR3 is TGTGCCAGCAGCCAAGTCCCCGGGACAGGGCAAGAGACCCAGTACTTC.

The chain recombines TRBV12-3 or TRBV12-4 with TRBJ1-5, with no clear D. V was cut by 7 bases and J by 6 bases, with 10 bases left in between. This CDR3 spans 12 amino acids. This CDR3 is CASTTRSQPQHF. The CDR3 nucleotides are TGTGCCAGCACCACCCGGAGTCAGCCCCAGCATTTT.

In its sample, this clonotype was seen a few times. CDR3 in amino acids: CASSSDMVSTDTQYF. The CDR3 coding sequence is TGTGCCAGCAGCTCAGACATGGTTAGCACAGATACGCAGTATTTT. V and J are TRBV7-9 and TRBJ2-3, with D unresolved. V lost 4 bases to trimming and J lost 0 bases, with 11 bases between them. The CDR3 is 15 amino acids. The germline V gene has CDR1 SEHNR and CDR2 FQNEAQ (reference sequence).

The chain carries TRBV7-7 and TRBJ2-5; maybe TRBD1 (5 bases). This CDR3 region has 16 residues. Germline CDR1 reads SSHAT; CDR2 reads FNYEAQ (reference sequence). The germline V and J ends were trimmed by 5 bases and 3 bases, with 19 bases remaining between them. The CDR3 spells CASSQRPSGHEETQYF. DNA of the CDR3: TGTGCCAGCAGCCAGCGTCCTTCCGGACACGAAGAGACCCAGTACTTC. The entire variable domain, with the rest obtained from reference TRBV7-7 and TRBJ2-5, is as follows: GAGVSQSPRYKVTKRGQDVTLRCDPISSHATLYWYQQALGQGPEFLTYFNYEAQPDKSGLPSDRFSAERPEGSISTLTIQRTEQRDSAMYRCASSQRPSGHEETQYFGPGTRLLVL.

The chain carries TRBV20-1 and TRBJ1-5, with a possible D match to TRBD1 (5 bases). Trimming took off 6 bases at V and 6 bases at J, with 12 bases between the two ends. Looked up from germline, CDR1 is DFQATT and CDR2 is SNEGSKA (reference sequence). This CDR3 region has 12 residues. This CDR3 is CSAGDHRQPQHF. The CDR3 nucleotides are TGCAGTGCAGGGGACCACCGTCAGCCCCAGCATTTT.

The rearrangement uses TRBV20-1 and TRBJ2-3; TRBD1 or TRBD2 may be the D gene (7 bases each). The CDR3 spans 15 residues. The germline gives CDR1 DFQATT, CDR2 SNEGSKA (reference sequence). V lost 7 bases and J 4 bases, leaving 21 bases between the germline ends. CDR3 sequence reads: CSVRKGGGRADTQYF. Written as DNA, the CDR3 is TGCAGTGTTAGGAAGGGAGGGGGCCGGGCAGATACGCAGTATTTT.

The rearrangement links TRBV20-1 to TRBJ2-3; D not resolved. Germline loops: CDR1 DFQATT, CDR2 SNEGSKA (reference sequence). Trimming pared 7 bases from V and 1 base from J, leaving 9 bases between. CDR3 length: 12 residues. The CDR3: CSGGGRTDTQYF. The DNA of the CDR3 is TGCAGTGGGGGTGGACGCACAGATACGCAGTATTTT.

In the case of this clonotype: Lacking the conserved final phenylalanine or tryptophan, this CDR3 likely reflects a read error. The V gene is TRBV7-2, the J gene TRBJ2-3; TRBD2 aligns across 7 bases. With V trimmed by 4 bases and J by 2 bases, 6 bases remained unmatched. The germline gives CDR1 SGHTA, CDR2 FQGNSA. This CDR3 comprises 15 residues. CDR3 DNA sequence: TGTGCCAGCAGCTATCTAGCGGCTGTCACAGATACGCAGTATTAT. Translation: CASSYLAAVTDTQYY.

The chain joins TRBV5-6 to TRBJ1-1, with D possibly being TRBD1 (5 bases). The germline V gene encodes CDR1 SGHDT and CDR2 YYEEEE. Trimming took off 3 bases at V and 3 bases at J, with 9 bases between the two ends. This CDR3 has 13 residues. The CDR3 reads CASSWGIDTEAFF. CDR3 DNA sequence: TGTGCCAGCAGCTGGGGGATTGACACTGAAGCTTTCTTT. The full variable domain, in which reference TRBV5-6 and TRBJ1-1 provide the parts outside the CDR3, is DAGVTQSPTHLIKTRGQQVTLRCSPKSGHDTVSWYQQALGQGPQFIFQYYEEEERQRGNFPDRFSGHQFPNYSSELNVNALLLGDSALYLCASSWGIDTEAFFGQGTRLTVV.

The V gene is TRBV2, the J gene TRBJ1-4; 12 bases align to TRBD1. This CDR3 contains 14 residues. Trimming at V came to 6 bases and at J to 8 bases, leaving 4 bases not matched to a gene. CDR1 and CDR2 from the germline V gene are SNHLY and FYNNEI. The CDR3 DNA reads as TGTGCCAGCAGGGCCGGGACAGGGGGCGAAAAACTGTTTTTT. Its protein is CASRAGTGGEKLFF.